This T cell receptor beta chain comes out of a study of blood T cell repertoires in COVID-19. The count of this clone is one. Only in-frame clones appear in the TCRdb table, and some are missing; sequencing was by immunoSEQ multiplex PCR. Of about 200,000 clones in the sample, around three quarters are singletons; the top ten hold approximately 6%. After removal of 1 base from V and 3 bases from J, the junction contained 3 bases not matched to a gene. Germline assignment: CDR1 LNHNV and CDR2 YYDKDF (reference sequence). CDR3 length: 16 amino acids. The sample was peripheral blood. The sequence came from a woman in her 70s with acute or convalescent COVID-19. This chain connects TRBV15 to TRBJ2-3, with 11 bases lining up with TRBD2. As DNA, the CDR3 is TGTGCCACCAGCAGAGGGACTAGCGGGCTGACAGATACGCAGTATTTT. Its translation: CATSRGTSGLTDTQYF.